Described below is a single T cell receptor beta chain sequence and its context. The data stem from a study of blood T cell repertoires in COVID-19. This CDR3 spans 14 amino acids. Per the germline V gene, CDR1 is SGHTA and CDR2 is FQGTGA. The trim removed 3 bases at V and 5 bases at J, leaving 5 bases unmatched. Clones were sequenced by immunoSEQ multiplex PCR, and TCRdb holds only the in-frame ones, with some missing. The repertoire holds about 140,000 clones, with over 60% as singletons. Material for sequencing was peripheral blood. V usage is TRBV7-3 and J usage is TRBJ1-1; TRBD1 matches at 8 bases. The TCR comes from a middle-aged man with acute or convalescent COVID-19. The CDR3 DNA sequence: TGTGCCAGCAGCTTCCCGACAGGGGTTACTGAAGCTTTCTTT. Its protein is CASSFPTGVTEAFF.